This T cell receptor beta chain was captured in a study of blood T cell repertoires in COVID-19 (dated by TCRdb to 2020 to 2021). Regarding the study in general: Collaborator samples came from the United States, Italy and Spain and covered acute and convalescent phases of COVID-19. The material from the prospective study consisted of cDNA or gDNA derived from T cells, B-cell-depleted T cells, or PBMCs. The dataset comprised deeply sampled blood TCRbeta repertoires from subjects exposed to, actively infected with, or recovered from COVID-19. The repertoires were released in a freely available public database intended as a resource for research on the immune response to SARS-CoV-2. Samples were obtained from the ongoing ImmuneRACE study (first 160 participants) and from some 1,300 subjects provided by 6 global collaborators. Sample metadata almost always included a de-identified subject ID, COVID-19 status, age in years and sex. HLA class I and class II types, where available, came from metadata supplied by the sample provider rather than from assay-based typing. What the work shows at the level of the full study, not this receptor alone: The amount of clinical and demographic metadata varied by source and participant and was provided uncurated.

TCRbeta CDR3 regions were amplified from genomic DNA using the immunoSEQ Assay, a bias-controlled multiplex PCR. In the source study's methods: The number of nucleated cells in each sample was estimated by amplification of reference gene primers within the assay. To quantify the absolute abundance of each unique TCRbeta CDR3 rearrangement, sequence reads were collapsed and filtered. For each sample, productive Simpson clonality was calculated as the square root of Simpson's diversity index across productive rearrangements. TCRdb holds this immuneACCESS table with in-frame rearrangements only. Some clones are missing; in checked studies, unresolved V genes explain under half, and the rest has no known cause. The DNA was the basis for D and trimming; V, J and clone size are from that table. In all, the sample holds hundreds of thousands of clones, and roughly 80% of those were seen once. More than 7% of the sample goes to the ten largest clones.

On this clone itself: Its antigen remains undetermined. Within one base of it there is no much larger clone, and no base qualities were kept.

Each collaborating institution followed its own protocols to collect whole blood in K2EDTA tubes. For TCRbeta analysis, collaborators shipped samples as frozen whole blood, isolated PBMCs, or DNA extracted from either of those sample types. V and J lose 3 bases and 1 base, and a span of 13 bases separates them. Inclusive of the bounding cysteine and phenylalanine, the CDR3 is 15 residues long. The kept DNA is CDR3 alone, 45 bases in frame from the first base. CDR1 and CDR2, per the germline V gene (reference sequence), are LNHDA and SQIVND. This clonotype was sampled from a man at least 80 years old with acute or convalescent COVID-19. Recombination joined TRBV19 with TRBJ2-7; the D segment could be TRBD1, given 5 matching bases. Material: peripheral blood. The CDR3 has the sequence CASSIQGLPSYEQYF. The nucleotides are TGTGCCAGTAGTATTCAGGGCCTTCCTTCCTACGAGCAGTACTTC.